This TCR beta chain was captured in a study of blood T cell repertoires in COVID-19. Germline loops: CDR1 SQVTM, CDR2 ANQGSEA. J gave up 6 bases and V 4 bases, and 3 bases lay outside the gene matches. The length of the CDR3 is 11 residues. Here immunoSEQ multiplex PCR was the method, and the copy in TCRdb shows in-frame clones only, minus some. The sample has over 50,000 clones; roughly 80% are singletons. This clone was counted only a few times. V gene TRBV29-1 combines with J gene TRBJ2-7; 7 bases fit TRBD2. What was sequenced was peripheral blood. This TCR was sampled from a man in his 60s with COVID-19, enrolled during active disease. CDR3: CSVALAVEQYF. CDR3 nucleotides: TGCAGCGTTGCGCTAGCGGTCGAGCAGTACTTC.